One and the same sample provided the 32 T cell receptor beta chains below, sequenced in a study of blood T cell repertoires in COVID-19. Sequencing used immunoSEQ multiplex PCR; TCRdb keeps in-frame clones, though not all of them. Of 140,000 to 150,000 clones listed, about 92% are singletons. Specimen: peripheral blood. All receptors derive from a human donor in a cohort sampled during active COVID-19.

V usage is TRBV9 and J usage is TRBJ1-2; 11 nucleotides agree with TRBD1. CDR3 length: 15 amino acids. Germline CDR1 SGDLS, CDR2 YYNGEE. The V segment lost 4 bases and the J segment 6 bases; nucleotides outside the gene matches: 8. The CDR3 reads CASSYSGTGGDGYTF. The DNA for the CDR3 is TGTGCCAGCAGCTATTCGGGGACAGGGGGGGATGGCTACACCTTC.

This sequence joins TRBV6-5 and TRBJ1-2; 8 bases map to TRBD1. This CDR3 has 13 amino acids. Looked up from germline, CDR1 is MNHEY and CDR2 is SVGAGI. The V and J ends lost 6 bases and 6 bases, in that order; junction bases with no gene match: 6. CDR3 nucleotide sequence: TGTGCCAGCAGCGGAGGACAGGGCGATGGCTACACCTTC. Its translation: CASSGGQGDGYTF.

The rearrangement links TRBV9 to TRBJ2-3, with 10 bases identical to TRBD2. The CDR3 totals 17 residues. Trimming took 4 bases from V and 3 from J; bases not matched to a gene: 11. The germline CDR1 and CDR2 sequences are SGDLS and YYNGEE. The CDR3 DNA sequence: TGTGCCAGCAGCCCTAGCGCCAGCGGGGGGGCAACAGATACGCAGTATTTT. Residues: CASSPSASGGATDTQYF.

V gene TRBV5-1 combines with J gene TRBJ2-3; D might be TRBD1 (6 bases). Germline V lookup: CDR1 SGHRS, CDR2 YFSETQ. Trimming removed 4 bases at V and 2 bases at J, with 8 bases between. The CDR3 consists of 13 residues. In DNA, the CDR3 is TGCGCCAGCAGCAGGACAGACACAGATACGCAGTATTTT. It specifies CASSRTDTDTQYF.

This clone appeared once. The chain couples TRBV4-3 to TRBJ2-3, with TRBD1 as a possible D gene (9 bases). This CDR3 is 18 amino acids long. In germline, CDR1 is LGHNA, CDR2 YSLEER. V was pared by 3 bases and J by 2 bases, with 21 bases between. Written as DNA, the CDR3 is TGCGCCAGCAGCCAGGACAGGGGTCGCGGGGGGATCACAGATACGCAGTATTTT. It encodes CASSQDRGRGGITDTQYF.

CDR3 bases: TGTGCCAGCAGCTTCCTCTCCCCGGGCGGGGAGCTGTTTTTT. Translated: CASSFLSPGGELFF. The chain joins TRBV3-1 (or the pseudogene TRBV3-2) to TRBJ2-2, with D unclear. The CDR3 runs to 14 residues. Deletions cut 5 bases from V and 7 bases from J, with 14 bases between. Germline V gene data show CDR1 as LGHDT and CDR2 as YNNKEL (reference sequence).

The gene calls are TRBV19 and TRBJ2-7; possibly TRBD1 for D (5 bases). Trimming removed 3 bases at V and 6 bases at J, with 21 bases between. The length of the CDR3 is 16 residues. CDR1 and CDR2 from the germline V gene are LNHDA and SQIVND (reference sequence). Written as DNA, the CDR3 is TGTGCCAGTAGTATCCGGAAGACCGAAAAAGGGGCCGAGCAGTACTTC. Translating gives CASSIRKTEKGAEQYF.

The DNA for the CDR3 is TGCGCCAGCAGCTCCTCAACAACTGGGGCCAACGTCCTGACTTTC. It encodes CASSSSTTGANVLTF. The rearrangement joins TRBV5-1 to TRBJ2-6; D unclear. V was cut by 3 bases and J by 2 bases, with 9 bases left in between. Germline V gene data show CDR1 as SGHRS and CDR2 as YFSETQ. The CDR3 spans 15 residues.

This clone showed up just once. In nucleotides, the CDR3 is TGTGCCAGCAGTTATCCCCCCGGGGGTGAGCAGTTCTTC. Encoded protein: CASSYPPGGEQFF. This sequence joins TRBV2 and TRBJ2-1, with a possible D match to TRBD2 (6 bases). CDR1 and CDR2 from the germline V gene are SNHLY and FYNNEI. CDR3 length: 13 residues. Trimming cost V 5 bases and J 9 bases, with 14 bases left between them.

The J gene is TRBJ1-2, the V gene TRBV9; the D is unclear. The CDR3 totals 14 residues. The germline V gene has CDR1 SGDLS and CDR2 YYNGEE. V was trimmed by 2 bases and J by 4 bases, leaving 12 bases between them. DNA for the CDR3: TGTGCCAGCAGCGTTGGAGGGCAGTTCTATGGCTACACCTTC. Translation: CASSVGGQFYGYTF.

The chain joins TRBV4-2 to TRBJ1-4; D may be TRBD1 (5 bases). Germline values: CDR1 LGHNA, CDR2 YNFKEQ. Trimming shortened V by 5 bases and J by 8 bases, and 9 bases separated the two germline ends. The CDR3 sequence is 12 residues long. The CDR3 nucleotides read TGTGCCAGCAGCAGGGGTGAGGAAAAACTGTTTTTT. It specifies CASSRGEEKLFF.

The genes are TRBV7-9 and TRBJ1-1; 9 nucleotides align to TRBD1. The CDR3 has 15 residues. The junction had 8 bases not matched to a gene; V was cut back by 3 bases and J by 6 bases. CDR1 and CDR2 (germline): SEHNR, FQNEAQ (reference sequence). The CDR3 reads CASSFPDRGDAEAFF. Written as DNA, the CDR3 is TGTGCCAGCAGCTTTCCGGACAGGGGAGACGCTGAAGCTTTCTTT.

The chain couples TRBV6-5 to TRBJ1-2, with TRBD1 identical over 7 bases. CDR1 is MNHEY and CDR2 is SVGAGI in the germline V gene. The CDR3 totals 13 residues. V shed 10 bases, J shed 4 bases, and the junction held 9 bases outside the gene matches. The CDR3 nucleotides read TGTGCCATCAACCCGGGACAGTCCTATGGCTACACCTTC. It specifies CAINPGQSYGYTF.

In DNA, the CDR3 is TGCGCCAGCAGCCAACAGGGGTGGGAGCTGTTTTTT. As protein: CASSQQGWELFF. This chain links TRBV4-3 with TRBJ2-2, with D perhaps matching TRBD1 (6 bases). Germline CDR1 and CDR2: LGHNA and YSLEER. Deletions cut 2 bases from V and 9 bases from J, with 7 bases between. The CDR3 spans 12 residues.

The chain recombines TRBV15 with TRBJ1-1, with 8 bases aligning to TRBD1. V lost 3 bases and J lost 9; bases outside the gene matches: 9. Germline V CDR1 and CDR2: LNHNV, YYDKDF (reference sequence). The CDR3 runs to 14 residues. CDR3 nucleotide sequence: TGTGCCACCAGCAGCGAGAGGCGGACAGGGAAAGCTTTCTTT. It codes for CATSSERRTGKAFF.

The CDR3 DNA sequence: TGTGCCTGGTACCGTTACGGAGATACGCAGTATTTT. This codes for CAWYRYGDTQYF. V is TRBV30 and J is TRBJ2-3, with D unresolved. The CDR3 has 12 residues. Germline V lookup: CDR1 GTSNPN, CDR2 SVGIG (reference sequence). V was cut by 5 bases and J by 5 bases, with 11 bases left in between.

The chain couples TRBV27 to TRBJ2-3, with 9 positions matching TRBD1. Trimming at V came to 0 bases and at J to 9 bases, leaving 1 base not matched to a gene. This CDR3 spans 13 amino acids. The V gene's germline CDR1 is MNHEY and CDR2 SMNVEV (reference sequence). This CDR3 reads CASSLSGTGTQYF. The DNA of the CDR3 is TGTGCCAGCAGTTTATCCGGGACAGGGACGCAGTATTTT.

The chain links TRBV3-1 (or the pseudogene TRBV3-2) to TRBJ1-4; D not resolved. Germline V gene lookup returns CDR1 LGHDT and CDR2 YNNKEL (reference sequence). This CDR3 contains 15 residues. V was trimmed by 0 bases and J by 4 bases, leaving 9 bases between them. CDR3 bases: TGTGCCAGCAGCCAAGAACCCGAGAATAATGAAAAACTGTTTTTT. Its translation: CASSQEPENNEKLFF.

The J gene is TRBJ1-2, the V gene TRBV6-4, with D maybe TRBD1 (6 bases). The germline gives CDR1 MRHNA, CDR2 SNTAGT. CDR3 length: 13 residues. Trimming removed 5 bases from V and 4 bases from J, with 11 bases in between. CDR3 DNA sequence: TGTGCCAGCAGTCCGGGACAAAGCTATGGCTACACCTTC. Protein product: CASSPGQSYGYTF.

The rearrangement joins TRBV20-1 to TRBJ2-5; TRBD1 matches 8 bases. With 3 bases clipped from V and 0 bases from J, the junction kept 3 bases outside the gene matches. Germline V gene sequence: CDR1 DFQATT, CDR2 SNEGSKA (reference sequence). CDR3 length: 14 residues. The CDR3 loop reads CSASQGAYQETQYF. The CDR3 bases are TGCAGTGCTAGTCAGGGGGCGTACCAAGAGACCCAGTACTTC.

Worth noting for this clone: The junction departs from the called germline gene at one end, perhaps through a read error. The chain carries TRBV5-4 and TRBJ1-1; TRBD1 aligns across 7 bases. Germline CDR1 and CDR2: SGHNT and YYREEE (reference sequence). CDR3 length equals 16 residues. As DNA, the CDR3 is TGTGCCAGCGGCTTGACTTTTACAGGGGCGGTAACTGAAGCTTTCTTT. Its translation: CASGLTFTGAVTEAFF.

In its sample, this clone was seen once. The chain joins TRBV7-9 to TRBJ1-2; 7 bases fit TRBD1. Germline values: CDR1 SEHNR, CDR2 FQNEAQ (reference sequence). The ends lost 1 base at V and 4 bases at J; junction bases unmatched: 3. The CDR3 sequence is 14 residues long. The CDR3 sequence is CASSLGGGGYGYTF. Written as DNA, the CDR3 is TGTGCCAGCAGCTTAGGAGGGGGCGGCTATGGCTACACCTTC.

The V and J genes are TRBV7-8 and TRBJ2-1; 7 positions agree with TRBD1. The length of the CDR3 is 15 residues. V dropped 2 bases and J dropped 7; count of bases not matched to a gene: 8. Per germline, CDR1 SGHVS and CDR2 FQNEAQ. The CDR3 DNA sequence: TGTGCCAGCAGCTTATTTTCTACACAGGGGAATGAGCAGTTCTTC. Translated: CASSLFSTQGNEQFF.

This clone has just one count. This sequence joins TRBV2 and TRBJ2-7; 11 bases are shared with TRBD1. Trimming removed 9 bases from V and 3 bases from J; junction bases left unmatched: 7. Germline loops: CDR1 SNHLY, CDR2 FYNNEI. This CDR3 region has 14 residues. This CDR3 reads CAREPGQGDYEQYF. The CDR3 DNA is TGTGCCAGAGAACCGGGACAGGGGGACTACGAGCAGTACTTC.

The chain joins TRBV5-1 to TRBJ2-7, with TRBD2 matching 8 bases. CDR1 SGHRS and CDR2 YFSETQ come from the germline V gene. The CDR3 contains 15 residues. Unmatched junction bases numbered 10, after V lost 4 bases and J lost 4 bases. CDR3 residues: CASSPGGTPQYEQYF. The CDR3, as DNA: TGCGCCAGCAGCCCGGGGGGGACACCACAATACGAGCAGTACTTC.

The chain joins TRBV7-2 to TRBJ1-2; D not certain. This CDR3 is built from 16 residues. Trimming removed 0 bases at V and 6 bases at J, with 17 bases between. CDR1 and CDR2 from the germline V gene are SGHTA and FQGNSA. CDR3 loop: CASSLATAPSFDGYTF. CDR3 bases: TGTGCCAGCAGCTTAGCCACAGCCCCCTCGTTTGATGGCTACACCTTC.

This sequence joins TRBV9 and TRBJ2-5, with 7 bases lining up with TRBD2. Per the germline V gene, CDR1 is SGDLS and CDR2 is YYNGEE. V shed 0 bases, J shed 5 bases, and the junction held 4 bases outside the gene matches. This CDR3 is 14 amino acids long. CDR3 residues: CASSVEWEGETQYF. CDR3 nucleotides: TGTGCCAGCAGCGTAGAGTGGGAGGGTGAGACCCAGTACTTC.

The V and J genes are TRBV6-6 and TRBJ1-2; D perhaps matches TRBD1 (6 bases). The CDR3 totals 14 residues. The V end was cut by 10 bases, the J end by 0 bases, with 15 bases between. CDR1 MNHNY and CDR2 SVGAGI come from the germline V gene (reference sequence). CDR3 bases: TGTGCCATCTCGCGGCAGGGGACTAACTATGGCTACACCTTC. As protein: CAISRQGTNYGYTF.

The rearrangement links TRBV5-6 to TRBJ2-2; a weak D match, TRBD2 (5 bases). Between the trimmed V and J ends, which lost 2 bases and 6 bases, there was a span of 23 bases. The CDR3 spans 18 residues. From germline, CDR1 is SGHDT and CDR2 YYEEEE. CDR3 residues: CASSLVIGSEAGAGELFF. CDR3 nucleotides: TGTGCCAGCAGCTTAGTGATTGGTAGCGAGGCTGGCGCCGGGGAGCTGTTTTTT.

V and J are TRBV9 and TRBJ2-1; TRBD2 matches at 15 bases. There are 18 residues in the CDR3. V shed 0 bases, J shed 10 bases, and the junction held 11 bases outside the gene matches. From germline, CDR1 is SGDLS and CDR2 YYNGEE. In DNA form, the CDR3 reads TGTGCCAGCAGCGTAGGGACTAGCGGGGGGGCCAAGGTCACCGAGCAGTTCTTC. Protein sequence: CASSVGTSGGAKVTEQFF.

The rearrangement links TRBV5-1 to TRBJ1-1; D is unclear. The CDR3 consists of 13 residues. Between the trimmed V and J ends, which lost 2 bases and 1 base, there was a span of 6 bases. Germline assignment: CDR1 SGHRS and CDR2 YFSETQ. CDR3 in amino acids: CASSFNRNTEAFF. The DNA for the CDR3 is TGCGCCAGCAGCTTTAACAGGAACACTGAAGCTTTCTTT.

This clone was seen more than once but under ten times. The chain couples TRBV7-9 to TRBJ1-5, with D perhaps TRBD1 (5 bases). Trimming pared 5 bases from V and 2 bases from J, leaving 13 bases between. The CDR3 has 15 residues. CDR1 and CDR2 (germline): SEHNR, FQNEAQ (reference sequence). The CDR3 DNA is TGTGCCAGCAGCCCAACGGGGGATGGCAATCAGCCCCAGCATTTT. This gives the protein CASSPTGDGNQPQHF. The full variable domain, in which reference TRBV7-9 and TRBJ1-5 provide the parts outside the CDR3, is DTGVSQNPRHKITKRGQNVTFRCDPISEHNRLYWYRQTLGQGPEFLTYFQNEAQLEKSRLLSDRFSAERPKGSFSTLEIQRTEQGDSAMYLCASSPTGDGNQPQHFGDGTRLSIL.